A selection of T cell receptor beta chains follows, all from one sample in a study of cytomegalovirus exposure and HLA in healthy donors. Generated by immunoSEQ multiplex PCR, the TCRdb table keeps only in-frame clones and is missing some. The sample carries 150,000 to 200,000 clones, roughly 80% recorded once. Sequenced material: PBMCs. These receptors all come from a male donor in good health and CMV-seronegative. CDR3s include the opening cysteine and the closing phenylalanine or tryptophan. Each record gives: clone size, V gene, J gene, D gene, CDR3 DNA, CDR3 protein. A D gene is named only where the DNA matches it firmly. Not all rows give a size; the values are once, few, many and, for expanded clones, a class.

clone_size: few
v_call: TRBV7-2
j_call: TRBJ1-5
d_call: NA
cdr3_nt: TGTGCCAGCAGCTTAAATCTTTATCAGCCCCAGCATTTT
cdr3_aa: CASSLNLYQPQHF

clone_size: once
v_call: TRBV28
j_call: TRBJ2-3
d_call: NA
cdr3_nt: TGTGCCAGTGGGCAAGGGGAACGCACAGATACGCAGTATTTT
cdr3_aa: CASGQGERTDTQYF

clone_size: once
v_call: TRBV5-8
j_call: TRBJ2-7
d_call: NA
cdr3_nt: TGTGCCAGCAGCTCCAAGACTTTTTACTACGAGCAGTACTTC
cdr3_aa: CASSSKTFYYEQYF

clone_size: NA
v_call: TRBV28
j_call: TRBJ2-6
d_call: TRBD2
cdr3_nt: TGTGCCAGCAGTCCACCGGGACTAGCCGCTGGGGCCAACGTCCTGACTTTC
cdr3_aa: CASSPPGLAAGANVLTF

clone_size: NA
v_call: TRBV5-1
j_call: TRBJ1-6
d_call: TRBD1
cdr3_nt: TGCGCCAGCAGCTTGGGGCAGGGGGCATCACCCCTCCACTTT
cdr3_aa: CASSLGQGASPLHF

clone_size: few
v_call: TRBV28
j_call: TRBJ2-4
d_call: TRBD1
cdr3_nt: TGTGCCAGCTCCCCACTTCAGGGACAGGGCTCCGGGGGAGCCAAAAACATTCAGTACTTC
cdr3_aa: CASSPLQGQGSGGAKNIQYF

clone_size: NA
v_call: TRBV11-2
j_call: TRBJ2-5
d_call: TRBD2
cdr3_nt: TGTGCCAGCAGCATTATCGGGACTAGTTTCGCGAAGACCCAGTACTTC
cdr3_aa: CASSIIGTSFAKTQYF

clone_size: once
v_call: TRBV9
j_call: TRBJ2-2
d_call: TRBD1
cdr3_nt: TGTGCCAGCAGCGTAGAGGGGACAGGCAACACCGGGGAGCTGTTTTTT
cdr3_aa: CASSVEGTGNTGELFF

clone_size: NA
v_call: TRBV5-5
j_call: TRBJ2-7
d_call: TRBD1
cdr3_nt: TGTGCCAGCACCTACAGGGGGTTCTACGAGCAGTACTTC
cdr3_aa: CASTYRGFYEQYF

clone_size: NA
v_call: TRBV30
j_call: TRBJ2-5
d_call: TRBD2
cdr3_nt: TGTGCCTGGAGTGTTGGACTAGCGGGGGCCGGGGAGACCCAGTACTTC
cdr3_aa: CAWSVGLAGAGETQYF

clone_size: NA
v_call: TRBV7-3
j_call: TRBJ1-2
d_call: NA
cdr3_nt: TGTGCCAGCAGCTTAACGGGCGGGGGTTTGGGAGGCTACACCTTC
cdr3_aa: CASSLTGGGLGGYTF

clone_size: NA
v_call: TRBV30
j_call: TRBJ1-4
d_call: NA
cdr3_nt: TGTGCCTGGACGGAGGCGACAGGAAGTGAAAAACTGTTTTTT
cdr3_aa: CAWTEATGSEKLFF

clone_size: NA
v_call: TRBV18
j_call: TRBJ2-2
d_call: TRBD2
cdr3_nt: TGTGCCAGCTCACCATGGCGGGAGTCCGGGGAGCTGTTTTTT
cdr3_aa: CASSPWRESGELFF

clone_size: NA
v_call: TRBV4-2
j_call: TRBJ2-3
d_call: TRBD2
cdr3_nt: TGTGCCAGCAGCCAAGCGAGCGGGGGAGTTTCGGTCGGAGATACGCAGTATTTT
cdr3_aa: CASSQASGGVSVGDTQYF

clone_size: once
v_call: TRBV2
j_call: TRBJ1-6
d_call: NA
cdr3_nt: TGTGCCAGCGACCCGGGACAAATAAATTCACCCCTCCACTTT
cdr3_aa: CASDPGQINSPLHF

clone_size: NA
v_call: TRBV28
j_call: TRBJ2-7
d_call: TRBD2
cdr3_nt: TGTGCCAGCAGTTTACCCAGCGGGGGCACCTACGAGCAGTACTTC
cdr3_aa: CASSLPSGGTYEQYF

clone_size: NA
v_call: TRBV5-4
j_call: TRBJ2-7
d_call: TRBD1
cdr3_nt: TGTGCCAGCAGCTTTGCAGGACAGGGCTCCTACGAGCAGTACTTC
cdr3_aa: CASSFAGQGSYEQYF

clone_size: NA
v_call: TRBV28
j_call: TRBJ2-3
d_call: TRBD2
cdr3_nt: TGTGCCAGCAGTTTATTCCGCGGGAGGAGCACAGATACGCAGTATTTT
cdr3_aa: CASSLFRGRSTDTQYF

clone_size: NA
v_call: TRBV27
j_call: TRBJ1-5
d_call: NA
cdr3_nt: TGTGCCAGCAGTAGCCTAGGGAGAACCAATCAGCCCCAGCATTTT
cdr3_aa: CASSSLGRTNQPQHF

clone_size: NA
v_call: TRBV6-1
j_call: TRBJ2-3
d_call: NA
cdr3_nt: TGTGCCAGCCGGGGAGGAGATACGCAGTATTTT
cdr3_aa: CASRGGDTQYF

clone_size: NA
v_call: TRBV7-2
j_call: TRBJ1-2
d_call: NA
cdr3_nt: TGTGCCAGCAGCTTAGAAAGGGGGTTGGGGGGCTACACCTTC
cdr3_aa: CASSLERGLGGYTF

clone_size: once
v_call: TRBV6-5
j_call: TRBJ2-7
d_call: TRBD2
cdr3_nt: TGTGCCAGCAGACCCGACGGGGGGAGCGAGCAGTACTTC
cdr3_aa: CASRPDGGSEQYF

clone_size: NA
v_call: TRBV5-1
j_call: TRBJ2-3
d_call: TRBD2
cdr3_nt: TGCGCCAGCAGCGTTTTTCCCGGGACTAGCGGGGGGGGAAGCACAGATACGCAGTATTTT
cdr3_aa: CASSVFPGTSGGGSTDTQYF

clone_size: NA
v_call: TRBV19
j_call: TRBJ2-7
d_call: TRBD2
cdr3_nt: TGTGCCAGTAGTATCGGTTCTAGCGGGAAATACGAGCAGTACTTC
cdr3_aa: CASSIGSSGKYEQYF

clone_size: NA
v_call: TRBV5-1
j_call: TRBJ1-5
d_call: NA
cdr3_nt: TGCGCCAGCAGACCTGACAGGTTGGGGTATAGCAATCAGCCCCAGCATTTT
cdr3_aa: CASRPDRLGYSNQPQHF

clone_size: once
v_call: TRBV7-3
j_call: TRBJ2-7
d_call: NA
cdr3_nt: TGTGCCAGCAGCCGCGACCCCGCGGGGGAGCAGTACTTC
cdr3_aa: CASSRDPAGEQYF

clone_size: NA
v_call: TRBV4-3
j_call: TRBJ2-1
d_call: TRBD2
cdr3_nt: TGCGCCAGCAGCCCGCACCTCCGGGACAGTGGACTAGCGGAATACAATGAGCAGTTCTTC
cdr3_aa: CASSPHLRDSGLAEYNEQFF

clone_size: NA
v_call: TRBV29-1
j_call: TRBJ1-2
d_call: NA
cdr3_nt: TGCAGCGTTGGAGGGTGGGCACCTAGAGGCTATGGCTACACCTTC
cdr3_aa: CSVGGWAPRGYGYTF

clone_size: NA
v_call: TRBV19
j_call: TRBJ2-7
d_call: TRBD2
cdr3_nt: TGTGCCAGTACAGCGGGATTAGGCTCCTACGAGCAGTACTTC
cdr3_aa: CASTAGLGSYEQYF